The sequence of this T cell receptor (beta chain) was determined in a study of response to subunit inactivated influenza vaccine. This CDR3 is 15 amino acids long. Germline assignment: CDR1 MGHRA and CDR2 YSYEKL. V was pared by 6 bases and J by 5 bases, with 9 bases of the junction left unmatched. As for this clonotype: What it binds is not known.

Study conclusions and caveats: Seasonal influenza vaccination, on each occasion, was suggested by the authors to recruit few new T cells.

TCRdb recomputed calls from the RT-PCR reads with MiXCR, one row per CDR3 protein. This table has fewer than 700,000 distinct CDR3 sequences, 10% to 15% appearing once. This material consisted of PBMCs from blood, taken 40 to 50 days after vaccination. This TCR came from a man aged 50 or older who received an inactivated influenza vaccine. The chain carries TRBV4-1 and TRBJ1-1; 10 bases line up with TRBD1. Written as DNA, the CDR3 is TGCGCCAGCAGTTGGCCGGGACAGGGGAGTACTGAAGCTTTCTTT. Its translation is CASSWPGQGSTEAFF.